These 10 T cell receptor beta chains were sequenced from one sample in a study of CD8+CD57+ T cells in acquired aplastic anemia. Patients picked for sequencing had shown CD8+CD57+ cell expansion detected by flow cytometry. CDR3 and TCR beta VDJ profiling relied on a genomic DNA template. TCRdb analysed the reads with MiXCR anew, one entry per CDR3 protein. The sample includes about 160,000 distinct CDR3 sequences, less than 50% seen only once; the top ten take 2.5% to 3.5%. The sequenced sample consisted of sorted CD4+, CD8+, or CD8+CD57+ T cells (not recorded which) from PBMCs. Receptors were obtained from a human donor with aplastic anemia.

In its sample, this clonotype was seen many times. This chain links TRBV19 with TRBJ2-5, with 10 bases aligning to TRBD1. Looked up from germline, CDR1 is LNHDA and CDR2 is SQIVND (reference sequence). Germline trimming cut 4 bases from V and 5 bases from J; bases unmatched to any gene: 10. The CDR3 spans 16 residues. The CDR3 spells CASSTWDRGSRETQYF. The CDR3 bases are TGTGCCAGTAGTACCTGGGACAGGGGTTCTCGGGAGACCCAGTACTTC.

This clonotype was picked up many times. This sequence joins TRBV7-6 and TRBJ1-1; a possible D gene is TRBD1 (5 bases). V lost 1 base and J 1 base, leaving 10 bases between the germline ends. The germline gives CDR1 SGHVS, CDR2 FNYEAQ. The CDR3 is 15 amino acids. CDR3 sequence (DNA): TGTGCCAGCAGCTTAGGGGGGAGCAGGAACACTGAAGCTTTCTTT. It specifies CASSLGGSRNTEAFF.

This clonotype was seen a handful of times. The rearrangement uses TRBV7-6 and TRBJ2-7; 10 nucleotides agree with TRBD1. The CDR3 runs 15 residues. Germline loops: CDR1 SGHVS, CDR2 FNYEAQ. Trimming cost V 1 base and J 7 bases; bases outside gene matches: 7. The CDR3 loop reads CASSLGQGAWGEQYF. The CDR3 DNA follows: TGTGCCAGCAGCTTAGGACAGGGGGCATGGGGTGAGCAGTACTTC.

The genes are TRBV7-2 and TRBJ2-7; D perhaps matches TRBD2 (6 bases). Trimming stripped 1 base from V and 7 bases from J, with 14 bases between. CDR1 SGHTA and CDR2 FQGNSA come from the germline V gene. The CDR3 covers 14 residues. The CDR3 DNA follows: TGTGCCAGCAGCTTAGGGCGGGGCACCGGGGAGCAGTACGTC. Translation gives CASSLGRGTGEQYV.

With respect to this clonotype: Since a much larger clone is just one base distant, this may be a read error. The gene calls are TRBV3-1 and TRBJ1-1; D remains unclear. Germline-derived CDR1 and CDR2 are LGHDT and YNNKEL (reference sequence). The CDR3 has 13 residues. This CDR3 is CASSPDINTAAFF. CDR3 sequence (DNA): TGTGCCAGCAGCCCAGACATTAACACTGCAGCTTTCTTT.

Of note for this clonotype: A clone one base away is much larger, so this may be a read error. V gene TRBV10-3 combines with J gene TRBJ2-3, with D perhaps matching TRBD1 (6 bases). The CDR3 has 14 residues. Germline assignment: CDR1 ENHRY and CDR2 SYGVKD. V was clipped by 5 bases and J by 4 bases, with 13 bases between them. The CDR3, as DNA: TGTGCCATCAGTCCGCGACAGGTCGCAGATACGCAGTATTTT. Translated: CAISPRQVADTQYF.

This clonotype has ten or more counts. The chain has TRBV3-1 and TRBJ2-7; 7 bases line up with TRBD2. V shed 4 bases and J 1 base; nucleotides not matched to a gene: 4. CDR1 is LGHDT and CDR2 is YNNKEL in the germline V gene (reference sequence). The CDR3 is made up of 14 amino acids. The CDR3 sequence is CASSRGTTSYEQYV. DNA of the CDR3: TGTGCCAGCAGCCGAGGGACTACTTCCTACGAGCAGTACGTC.

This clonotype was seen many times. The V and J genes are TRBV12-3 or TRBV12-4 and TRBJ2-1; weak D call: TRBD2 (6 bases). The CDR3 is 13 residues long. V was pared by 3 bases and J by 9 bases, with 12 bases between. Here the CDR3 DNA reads TGTGCCAGCAGTTTGGGGCCCGGGAGTGAGCAGTTCTTC. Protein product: CASSLGPGSEQFF.

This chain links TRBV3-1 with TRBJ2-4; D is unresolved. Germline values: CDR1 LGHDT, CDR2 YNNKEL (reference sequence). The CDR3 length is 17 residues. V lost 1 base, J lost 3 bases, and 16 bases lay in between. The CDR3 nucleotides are TGTGCCAGCAGCCAAGGCCCGCCGAGGCAGCTCAAAAACATTCAGTACTTC. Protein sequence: CASSQGPPRQLKNIQYF.

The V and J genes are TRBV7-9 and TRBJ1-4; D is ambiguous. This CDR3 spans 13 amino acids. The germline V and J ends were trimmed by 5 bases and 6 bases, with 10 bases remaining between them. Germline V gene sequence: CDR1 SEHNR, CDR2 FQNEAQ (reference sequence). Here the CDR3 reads CASSLSPHEKLFF. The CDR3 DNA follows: TGTGCCAGCAGCCTATCCCCTCATGAAAAACTGTTTTTT. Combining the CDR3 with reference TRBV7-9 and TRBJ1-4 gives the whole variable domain DTGVSQNPRHKITKRGQNVTFRCDPISEHNRLYWYRQTLGQGPEFLTYFQNEAQLEKSRLLSDRFSAERPKGSFSTLEIQRTEQGDSAMYLCASSLSPHEKLFFGSGTQLSVL.